This entry lists 20 T cell receptor beta chains sequenced from one sample in a study of blood T cell repertoires in COVID-19. Profiled with immunoSEQ multiplex PCR; TCRdb holds only in-frame clones, not every one. The sample holds approximately 86,000 clones, 89% seen once. Sequencing was performed on peripheral blood. Receptors were obtained from a man between 45 and 60 years old with acute or convalescent COVID-19.

This chain links TRBV15 with TRBJ1-2; the D is unclear. CDR1 and CDR2 from the germline V gene are LNHNV and YYDKDF (reference sequence). Trimming stripped 0 bases from V and 11 bases from J, with 22 bases between. The CDR3 length is 16 residues. CDR3 nucleotides: TGTGCCACCAGCAGAGAAGAGAGGACTTCGGGCACCCCATACACCTTC. Residues: CATSREERTSGTPYTF.

The chain employs TRBV11-3 and TRBJ1-4; 8 bases line up with TRBD1. Losses at the gene ends were 9 bases for V and 5 bases for J; bases not matched to a gene: 8. CDR3 length equals 14 residues. Germline CDR1 and CDR2: SGHNT and YENEEA. The CDR3 loop is CARGNHRGNEKLFF. The CDR3 DNA sequence: TGTGCCAGAGGGAATCACAGGGGGAATGAAAAACTGTTTTTT.

J is TRBJ1-1 and V is TRBV5-1; 7 bases match TRBD1. Trimming removed 4 bases from V and 4 bases from J; junction bases left unmatched: 10. This CDR3 has 15 residues. Germline V gene lookup returns CDR1 SGHRS and CDR2 YFSETQ. CDR3 coding DNA: TGCGCCAGCAGCACCCAAGGGGGCGCAGGCACTGAAGCTTTCTTT. It specifies CASSTQGGAGTEAFF.

The chain has TRBV7-9 and TRBJ1-5; 8 nucleotides align to TRBD1. This CDR3 contains 13 residues. Germline V gives CDR1 SEHNR, CDR2 FQNEAQ (reference sequence). Trimming removed 5 bases from V and 6 bases from J; junction bases left unmatched: 3. CDR3 sequence reads: CASSDRGGQPQHF. The CDR3 DNA is TGTGCCAGCAGCGACAGGGGAGGTCAGCCCCAGCATTTT.

The chain is built from TRBV7-2 and TRBJ2-3; 13 nucleotides match TRBD2. Losses at the gene ends were 6 bases for V and 3 bases for J; bases not matched to a gene: 3. The germline gives CDR1 SGHTA, CDR2 FQGNSA. The CDR3 spans 15 residues. For the CDR3, the DNA is TGTGCCAGCAGAGAGGGACTAGCGGGGACAGATACGCAGTATTTT. Its translation: CASREGLAGTDTQYF. Drawing the rest from reference TRBV7-2 and TRBJ2-3, the complete variable domain is GAGVSQSPSNKVTEKGKDVELRCDPISGHTALYWYRQSLGQGLEFLIYFQGNSAPDKSGLPSDRFSAERTGGSVSTLTIQRTQQEDSAVYLCASREGLAGTDTQYFGPGTRLTVL.

The chain carries TRBV15 and TRBJ1-6; D call uncertain. Trimming took off 0 bases at V and 10 bases at J, with 16 bases between the two ends. Looked up from germline, CDR1 is LNHNV and CDR2 is YYDKDF (reference sequence). There are 16 residues in the CDR3. The CDR3 spells CATSREGTGRSSPLHF. For the CDR3, the DNA is TGTGCCACCAGCAGAGAAGGTACGGGAAGAAGCTCACCCCTCCACTTT.

The chain combines TRBV6-5 with TRBJ2-7, with TRBD2 matching 8 bases. With 2 bases clipped from V and 5 bases from J, the junction kept 8 bases outside the gene matches. Germline CDR1 reads MNHEY; CDR2 reads SVGAGI. The CDR3 totals 15 residues. CDR3 residues: CASSYLGGDMDEQYF. The CDR3 DNA reads TGTGCCAGCAGTTACCTCGGGGGGGATATGGACGAGCAGTACTTC.

The chain couples TRBV5-1 to TRBJ2-1; no clear D. Germline V gives CDR1 SGHRS, CDR2 YFSETQ. The CDR3 totals 15 residues. V shed 0 bases and J shed 1 base, with 8 bases lying between them. This chain's CDR3 is CASSLVAVSYNEQFF. In DNA, the CDR3 is TGCGCCAGCAGCTTGGTGGCAGTTTCCTACAATGAGCAGTTCTTC. The whole variable domain, filled in from reference TRBV5-1 and TRBJ2-1, reads KAGVTQTPRYLIKTRGQQVTLSCSPISGHRSVSWYQQTPGQGLQFLFEYFSETQRNKGNFPGRFSGRQFSNSRSEMNVSTLELGDSALYLCASSLVAVSYNEQFFGPGTRLTVL.

The chain has TRBV19 and TRBJ1-5; TRBD1 matches 9 bases. CDR3 length equals 16 residues. CDR1 LNHDA and CDR2 SQIVND come from the germline V gene (reference sequence). Losses at the gene ends were 6 bases for V and 2 bases for J; bases not matched to a gene: 8. This CDR3 is CASRDSQGAGNQPQHF. CDR3 coding DNA: TGTGCCAGTAGGGATTCACAGGGGGCTGGCAATCAGCCCCAGCATTTT.

The chain links TRBV2 to TRBJ1-6; unclear D gene. Trimming cost V 6 bases and J 6 bases, with 15 bases left between them. Germline V gene lookup returns CDR1 SNHLY and CDR2 FYNNEI. The CDR3 consists of 15 residues. The CDR3 DNA reads as TGTGCCAGCAGAGACCGGGTTTTACTTAATTCACCCCTCCACTTT. Translated, it gives CASRDRVLLNSPLHF.

The chain combines TRBV7-3 with TRBJ2-3; maybe TRBD1 (6 bases). Trimming took off 1 base at V and 6 bases at J, with 11 bases between the two ends. CDR1 SGHTA and CDR2 FQGTGA come from the germline V gene. CDR3 length equals 14 residues. CDR3 DNA: TGTGCCAGCAGCTTAAACAGGGTAGGGGATACGCAGTATTTT. As protein: CASSLNRVGDTQYF.

The rearrangement links TRBV7-3 to TRBJ2-1; 12 nucleotides line up with TRBD2. The trim removed 3 bases at V and 0 bases at J, leaving 6 bases unmatched. The CDR3 is 18 residues long. Germline V CDR1 and CDR2: SGHTA, FQGTGA. The CDR3 protein is CASSLELAGGPSYNEQFF. CDR3 sequence (DNA): TGTGCCAGCAGCTTGGAACTAGCGGGGGGCCCCTCCTACAATGAGCAGTTCTTC.

The chain combines TRBV28 with TRBJ2-3; the D gene is possibly TRBD2 (5 bases). V shed 5 bases and J shed 2 bases, with 8 bases lying between them. This CDR3 is built from 13 residues. CDR1 is MDHEN and CDR2 is SYDVKM in the germline V gene. CDR3 sequence: CASSGLSTDTQYF. The CDR3 nucleotides read TGTGCCAGCAGTGGACTTTCCACAGATACGCAGTATTTT.

V gene TRBV15 combines with J gene TRBJ1-1, with D unclear. The CDR3 extends over 15 amino acids. Trimming took 3 bases from V and 8 from J, leaving 19 bases between them. Germline CDR1 LNHNV, CDR2 YYDKDF (reference sequence). The CDR3 sequence is CATSRGRAPFGEAFF. The DNA for the CDR3 is TGTGCCACCAGCAGGGGGAGGGCCCCCTTCGGGGAAGCTTTCTTT.

The CDR3 loop is CASSPPIVLSSYNEQFF. The CDR3 DNA reads TGTGCCAGCTCACCACCGATAGTACTGAGCTCCTACAATGAGCAGTTCTTC. The rearrangement uses TRBV18 and TRBJ2-1; D is undetermined. V lost 0 bases and J 0 bases, leaving 12 bases between the germline ends. The CDR3 consists of 17 residues. Germline V gene lookup returns CDR1 KGHSH and CDR2 LQKENI.

The chain has TRBV5-1 and TRBJ1-4; D might be TRBD1 (5 bases). V lost 9 bases to trimming and J lost 0 bases, with 15 bases between them. The CDR3 sequence is 15 residues long. Germline loops: CDR1 SGHRS, CDR2 YFSETQ. This CDR3 reads CATSQGPATNEKLFF. In DNA, the CDR3 is TGCGCCACCTCTCAGGGTCCCGCAACTAATGAAAAACTGTTTTTT.

In its sample, this clone was seen once. The rearrangement links TRBV9 to TRBJ2-5, with 8 bases lining up with TRBD2. V lost 0 bases and J lost 4; bases outside the gene matches: 5. Germline V CDR1 and CDR2: SGDLS, YYNGEE. This CDR3 spans 15 amino acids. The CDR3 region has the DNA TGTGCCAGCAGCGTAGGCGGGGGGATGGGAGAGACCCAGTACTTC. It codes for CASSVGGGMGETQYF.

This chain connects TRBV24-1 to TRBJ1-2; weak D call: TRBD1 (5 bases). Germline V gene lookup returns CDR1 KGHDR and CDR2 SFDVKD. Trimming stripped 3 bases from V and 2 bases from J, with 12 bases between. The CDR3 loop spans 15 amino acids. This chain's CDR3 is CATSDPGVSNYGYTF. CDR3 bases: TGTGCCACCAGTGATCCGGGGGTGTCGAACTATGGCTACACCTTC.

The chain recombines TRBV20-1 with TRBJ1-1; 7 nucleotides match TRBD1. V trimming: 6 bases; J trimming: 8 bases; junction bases outside the gene matches: 6. The V gene's germline CDR1 is DFQATT and CDR2 SNEGSKA (reference sequence). The CDR3 covers 11 residues. CDR3 amino acids: CSAYDREEAFF. The CDR3 bases are TGCAGTGCCTACGACAGGGAAGAAGCTTTCTTT.

The V gene is TRBV4-2, the J gene TRBJ1-1; no firm D call. V was pared by 4 bases and J by 4 bases, with 13 bases between. The CDR3 contains 14 residues. Germline V CDR1 and CDR2: LGHNA, YNFKEQ. In nucleotides, the CDR3 is TGTGCCAGCAGCCTTGGGGAGTCTAGCACTGAAGCTTTCTTT. Protein product: CASSLGESSTEAFF.